Following are 32 T cell receptor beta chains from one sample sequenced in a study of T cells in Graves' hyperthyroidism and ophthalmopathy. The source material, RNA transcripts, was used to amplify TCR beta CDR3 regions. The HTBI set primed first-round TCR CDR3 RT-PCR. TCRdb re-called the multiplex PCR reads with MiXCR, one entry per CDR3 protein. The sample holds around 280,000 distinct CDR3 sequences; roughly an eighth are singletons and the top ten take roughly 7.9%. Sample: blood. Receptor source: a woman in her 40s with Graves' hyperthyroidism.

This clonotype was found a few times. A much bigger clone sits one base away, suggesting this may be a read error. The chain is built from TRBV24-1 and TRBJ2-7; maybe TRBD1 (6 bases). Germline CDR1 KGHDR, CDR2 SFDVKD. CDR3 length equals 15 residues. Between the trimmed V and J ends, which lost 5 bases and 7 bases, there was a span of 20 bases. In DNA form, the CDR3 reads TGTGCCACCAGTGGAACAGGGTCGTCCCCCCTGGAGCAGTACTTC. Protein sequence: CATSGTGSSPLEQYF.

This clonotype has just a few counts. The J gene is TRBJ1-1, the V gene TRBV28; the D is unclear. With 3 bases removed from V and 1 base from J, the gap between germline ends came to 9 bases. The CDR3 covers 14 residues. Germline V gene sequence: CDR1 MDHEN, CDR2 SYDVKM. CDR3 region: CASSLRSSNTEAFF. The CDR3 DNA follows: TGTGCCAGCAGTTTGCGGAGCTCGAACACTGAAGCTTTCTTT.

There are many counts of this clonotype. V is TRBV19 and J is TRBJ1-1; D gene unclear. In germline, CDR1 is LNHDA, CDR2 SQIVND (reference sequence). The CDR3 runs 16 residues. V dropped 7 bases and J dropped 5 bases, with 23 bases sitting between them. The CDR3 protein is CASMGRGTVPWTEAFF. The DNA for the CDR3 is TGTGCCAGTATGGGCCGAGGAACGGTCCCGTGGACTGAAGCTTTCTTT.

This clonotype has just a few counts. The rearrangement uses TRBV19 and TRBJ2-1; D gene uncertain. Deletions cut 3 bases from V and 2 bases from J, with 5 bases between. Germline CDR1 LNHDA, CDR2 SQIVND (reference sequence). This CDR3 spans 13 amino acids. This chain's CDR3 is CASSIRPYNEQFF. CDR3 bases: TGTGCCAGTAGTATTAGGCCCTACAATGAGCAGTTCTTC.

At least ten counts were recorded for this clonotype. The rearrangement joins TRBV11-2 to TRBJ2-5; weak D call: TRBD2 (5 bases). Looked up from germline, CDR1 is SGHAT and CDR2 is FQNNGV. V shed 0 bases and J shed 0 bases, with 14 bases lying between them. The CDR3 length is 17 residues. CDR3 sequence reads: CASSLDLGGTYQETQYF. DNA for the CDR3: TGTGCCAGCAGCTTAGATCTTGGAGGCACGTACCAAGAGACCCAGTACTTC. The full variable domain, completed using reference TRBV11-2 and TRBJ2-5, is EAGVAQSPRYKIIEKRQSVAFWCNPISGHATLYWYQQILGQGPKLLIQFQNNGVVDDSQLPKDRFSAERLKGVDSTLKIQPAKLEDSAVYLCASSLDLGGTYQETQYFGPGTRLLVL.

The sample holds many counts of this clonotype. The chain links TRBV7-2 to TRBJ2-1; the match to TRBD2 covers 9 bases. CDR3 size: 17 residues. The J segment lost 10 bases and the V segment lost 3 bases, leaving 16 bases of the junction unmatched. Germline-derived CDR1 and CDR2 are SGHTA and FQGNSA. The CDR3 nucleotides read TGTGCCAGCAGCTTTAGTGCGGGACTAGCCCTGATAGGAGAGCAGTTCTTC. Its translation is CASSFSAGLALIGEQFF.

The sample holds many counts of this clonotype. This chain uses TRBV27 with TRBJ1-6; D uncertain. CDR3 length: 12 amino acids. V was pared by 3 bases and J by 10 bases, with 7 bases between. Germline V gene sequence: CDR1 MNHEY, CDR2 SMNVEV (reference sequence). DNA of the CDR3: TGTGCCAGCAGTTTGGCGCAGTCACCCCTCCACTTT. Its protein is CASSLAQSPLHF.

At least ten counts were recorded for this clonotype. The V gene is TRBV7-9, the J gene TRBJ1-1; D not resolved. The CDR3 is 15 amino acids. CDR1 is SEHNR, CDR2 FQNEAQ, per germline (reference sequence). Trimming left V 4 bases short and J 1 base short, with 13 bases between. The CDR3 coding sequence is TGTGCCAGCAGCTCCCGCAATGAAAGGAACACTGAAGCTTTCTTT. Residues: CASSSRNERNTEAFF.

The V gene is TRBV2, the J gene TRBJ1-5; D might be TRBD1 (5 bases). The V gene lost 6 bases and the J gene lost 5 bases, with 17 bases spanning the gap. This CDR3 is built from 15 residues. In germline, CDR1 is SNHLY, CDR2 FYNNEI. The CDR3 DNA reads TGTGCCAGCAGCGGGCGGGGGTCTTACGATCAGCCCCAGCATTTT. It is translated as CASSGRGSYDQPQHF.

This clonotype has at least ten counts. V and J are TRBV28 and TRBJ1-5; D may be TRBD1 (6 bases). With 6 bases removed from V and 6 bases from J, the gap between germline ends came to 15 bases. The CDR3 runs 14 residues. Germline V lookup: CDR1 MDHEN, CDR2 SYDVKM. For the CDR3, the DNA is TGTGCCAGCAGCACGGGGCACAGGGTTCAGCCCCAGCATTTT. Amino acids: CASSTGHRVQPQHF.

The chain carries TRBV5-6 and TRBJ2-5; D call uncertain. CDR1 SGHDT and CDR2 YYEEEE come from the germline V gene. V was clipped by 4 bases and J by 4 bases, with 11 bases between them. There are 13 residues in the CDR3. CDR3 residues: CASSLLILETQYF. The DNA for the CDR3 is TGTGCCAGCAGCCTCCTTATATTAGAGACCCAGTACTTC.

V gene TRBV7-9 combines with J gene TRBJ1-1; TRBD1 might be the D (5 bases). The germline V and J ends were trimmed by 6 bases and 8 bases, with 19 bases remaining between them. The CDR3 is made up of 14 amino acids. CDR1 and CDR2 (germline): SEHNR, FQNEAQ (reference sequence). In nucleotides, the CDR3 is TGTGCCAGCAGTTTCCGGGACTCTCGGTTGGAAGCTTTCTTT. Its translation: CASSFRDSRLEAFF.

This clonotype was seen at least ten times. The chain couples TRBV2 to TRBJ2-1, with D possibly TRBD2 on 5 matching bases. The length of the CDR3 is 14 residues. The germline CDR1 and CDR2 sequences are SNHLY and FYNNEI. V lost 9 bases and J lost 4, with 16 bases in between. CDR3 protein: CASSRTFLYNEQFF. The CDR3 DNA follows: TGTGCCAGTTCCAGGACTTTTCTTTACAATGAGCAGTTCTTC.

This clonotype was detected ten times or more. The chain couples TRBV18 to TRBJ2-7, with 8 bases lining up with TRBD2. Germline V gene sequence: CDR1 KGHSH, CDR2 LQKENI. V lost 5 bases, J lost 3 bases, and 6 bases stayed unmatched. CDR3 length equals 14 residues. Here the CDR3 DNA reads TGTGCCAGCTCAGGCGGGAGGCTTGGCTACGAGCAGTACTTC. Its translation is CASSGGRLGYEQYF.

This clonotype has a count of ten or more. The gene calls are TRBV6-1 and TRBJ2-6; 10 bases fit TRBD1. In germline, CDR1 is MNHNS, CDR2 SASEGT. With 4 bases clipped from V and 1 base from J, the junction kept 4 bases outside the gene matches. This CDR3 contains 17 residues. The CDR3 DNA reads as TGTGCCAGCAGTGTTTGGGACAGGGGATCTGGGGCCAACGTCCTGACTTTC. This codes for CASSVWDRGSGANVLTF.

This clonotype was picked up many times. V is TRBV6-5 and J is TRBJ2-1; 11 bases agree with TRBD1. Germline V CDR1 and CDR2: MNHEY, SVGAGI. V was clipped by 2 bases and J by 9 bases; unmatched bases: 9. CDR3 length equals 16 residues. The CDR3 DNA sequence: TGTGCCAGCAGTTACGCTGGTCGGACAGGGGGCATTGAGCAGTTCTTC. Translating it yields CASSYAGRTGGIEQFF.

The gene calls are TRBV28 and TRBJ2-7, with TRBD1 matching over 8 bases. The CDR3 spans 14 residues. The V and J ends lost 4 bases and 2 bases, in that order; junction bases with no gene match: 4. Per germline, CDR1 MDHEN and CDR2 SYDVKM. The CDR3 nucleotides are TGTGCCAGCAGTTCAGGGGGCGGAACCTACGAGCAGTACTTC. Its translation is CASSSGGGTYEQYF.

Ten or more counts support this clonotype. The CDR3 reads CASSLGGSRAAGYTF. The DNA for the CDR3 is TGTGCCAGCAGCTTAGGGGGCAGCCGGGCTGCCGGCTACACCTTC. This chain uses TRBV7-2 with TRBJ1-2, with TRBD1 as a possible D gene (5 bases). Germline assignment: CDR1 SGHTA and CDR2 FQGNSA. V was pared by 1 base and J by 8 bases, with 17 bases between. The length of the CDR3 is 15 residues.

This clonotype was recorded many times. V gene TRBV2 combines with J gene TRBJ2-7; D gene uncertain. The length of the CDR3 is 12 residues. The germline CDR1 and CDR2 sequences are SNHLY and FYNNEI. Trimming took 4 bases from V and 4 from J, leaving 8 bases between them. CDR3 nucleotides: TGTGCCAGCAGTGTAGTCGAATACGAGCAGTACTTC. Amino acid sequence: CASSVVEYEQYF.

About this clonotype: Mismatch with germline at one junction end may stem from a read error. The genes are TRBV12-3 or TRBV12-4 and TRBJ2-5; 10 bases match TRBD2. The CDR3 runs 16 residues. CDR3 coding DNA: TGTGCCAGCAGCTTAGGGCTAGCGGGAGTGGTAGAGACCCAGTACTTC. Encoded protein: CASSLGLAGVVETQYF.

This clonotype was seen many times. The chain couples TRBV28 to TRBJ2-7, with TRBD1 matching 9 bases. V lost 4 bases to trimming and J lost 9 bases; unmatched junction nucleotides: 10. This CDR3 contains 14 residues. Germline CDR1 reads MDHEN; CDR2 reads SYDVKM. CDR3 DNA sequence: TGTGCCAGCAGTTCCGGGACAGGGAGAACGTGGCAGTACTTC. Translating it yields CASSSGTGRTWQYF.

This clonotype was observed at least ten times. The J gene is TRBJ1-5, the V gene TRBV27; D not resolved. The CDR3 contains 15 residues. From germline, CDR1 is MNHEY and CDR2 SMNVEV (reference sequence). Trimming stripped 5 bases from V and 0 bases from J, with 11 bases between. CDR3 sequence reads: CASSRRKFSNQPQHF. CDR3 coding DNA: TGTGCCAGCAGTCGACGGAAGTTTAGCAATCAGCCCCAGCATTTT.

This clonotype was seen ten or more times. The rearrangement joins TRBV6-1 to TRBJ2-4; weak D call: TRBD1 (6 bases). V dropped 2 bases and J dropped 6 bases, with 23 bases sitting between them. CDR3 size: 18 residues. In germline, CDR1 is MNHNS, CDR2 SASEGT. The CDR3 loop is CASSEYSTGRYLGNIQYF. DNA of the CDR3: TGTGCCAGCAGTGAATATAGTACAGGGCGTTACTTAGGAAACATTCAGTACTTC.

This clonotype was detected many times. The chain combines TRBV28 with TRBJ2-5, with TRBD2 matching over 8 bases. The CDR3 is 16 amino acids. V trimming: 3 bases; J trimming: 0 bases; junction bases outside the gene matches: 6. The germline gives CDR1 MDHEN, CDR2 SYDVKM. Here the CDR3 DNA reads TGTGCCAGCAGTTTTACGTTAGCGGGAAACCAAGAGACCCAGTACTTC. This encodes CASSFTLAGNQETQYF.

This clonotype occurred many times. The CDR3 coding sequence is TGTGCCAGCAGCGTAGAGGGGTGGGGCGAGCAGTACTTC. It is translated as CASSVEGWGEQYF. The J gene is TRBJ2-7, the V gene TRBV9; D might be TRBD1 (5 bases). The CDR3 covers 13 residues. Germline V CDR1 and CDR2: SGDLS, YYNGEE. V was cut by 0 bases and J by 6 bases, with 10 bases left in between.

This clonotype was detected only a few times. The chain uses TRBV6-1 and TRBJ1-1, with D possibly matching TRBD1 (6 bases). This CDR3 is 11 amino acids long. CDR1 MNHNS and CDR2 SASEGT come from the germline V gene. Trimming stripped 10 bases from V and 10 bases from J, with 16 bases between. In nucleotides, the CDR3 is TGTGCCATCTGGACAGACCTAGTAGCTTTCTTT. Encoded protein: CAIWTDLVAFF.

The genes are TRBV4-2 and TRBJ2-1; tentative D call: TRBD2 (5 bases). The germline CDR1 and CDR2 sequences are LGHNA and YNFKEQ. This CDR3 region has 16 residues. The V and J ends lost 0 bases and 4 bases respectively, with 13 bases between them. CDR3 nucleotide sequence: TGTGCCAGCAGCCAAGAGTCACGCGGGCATTACAATGAGCAGTTCTTC. It encodes CASSQESRGHYNEQFF.

This clonotype has just a few counts. The CDR3 bases are TGTGCCAGCAGCTCACGGGACATTTCCACCGGGGAGCTGTTTTTT. Its protein product is CASSSRDISTGELFF. J is TRBJ2-2 and V is TRBV9; weak D call: TRBD1 (6 bases). The germline V gene has CDR1 SGDLS and CDR2 YYNGEE. The V gene lost 4 bases and the J gene lost 4 bases, with 14 bases spanning the gap. The CDR3 sequence is 15 residues long.

There are many counts of this clonotype. This chain uses TRBV3-1 with TRBJ2-7; D remains ambiguous. V was pared by 1 base and J by 7 bases, with 5 bases between. This CDR3 is 11 amino acids long. Germline values: CDR1 LGHDT, CDR2 YNNKEL (reference sequence). CDR3 DNA sequence: TGTGCCAGCAGCCAAGTTGGTGAGCAGTACTTC. This translates into CASSQVGEQYF.

There are many counts of this clonotype. This sequence joins TRBV9 and TRBJ2-3; D possibly corresponds to TRBD1 (6 bases). Germline CDR1 is SGDLS and CDR2 is YYNGEE. CDR3 length: 15 residues. Deletions cut 2 bases from V and 4 bases from J, with 14 bases between. The CDR3 protein is CASSVSRGVADTQYF. The CDR3 DNA reads as TGTGCCAGCAGCGTTAGCAGGGGAGTTGCAGATACGCAGTATTTT.

This clonotype has a handful of counts. This sequence joins TRBV20-1 and TRBJ1-2; D remains ambiguous. The V end lost 0 bases, the J end lost 1 base, and 6 bases lay between the germline ends. CDR1 and CDR2 from the germline V gene are DFQATT and SNEGSKA (reference sequence). This CDR3 has 13 amino acids. CDR3: CSARDRNNYGYTF. The CDR3 bases are TGCAGTGCTAGAGATCGAAATAACTATGGCTACACCTTC.

For this clonotype: An end of the junction does not agree with germline; a read error may underlie this. This rearrangement joins TRBV6-5 to TRBJ2-2, with unresolved D. The CDR3 length is 15 residues. Germline V lookup: CDR1 MNHEY, CDR2 SVGAGI. The CDR3 DNA reads TGTGCCAGCAGTGACTCTTACTTGGGGATAGGGGAGCTGTTTTTT. Amino acids: CASSDSYLGIGELFF.